Each of the 20 T cell receptor beta chains below was sequenced from the same sample in a study of shared clonotypes between healthy human individuals. Clones were sequenced by immunoSEQ multiplex PCR, and TCRdb holds only the in-frame ones, with some missing. This sample has roughly 600,000 clones, with roughly 98% found just once. Terminally differentiated effector memory CD45RA+ cells were excluded by CCR7 positive selection of CD45RO-negative cells. Specimen: naive CD8+ T cells sorted from blood. These receptors originate from a man in his thirties or forties in good health.

The chain carries TRBV2 and TRBJ2-1; 9 nucleotides align to TRBD2. This CDR3 has 17 amino acids. J gave up 7 bases and V 2 bases, and 12 bases lay outside the gene matches. Germline loops: CDR1 SNHLY, CDR2 FYNNEI. The CDR3 loop reads CASSENTSGRGRNEQFF. Here the CDR3 DNA reads TGTGCCAGCAGTGAAAATACTAGCGGGCGGGGGAGGAATGAGCAGTTCTTC.

The DNA of the CDR3 is TGCGCCAGCAGTAGACCCCGGGACGGCTACTACGAGCAGTACTTC. This gives the protein CASSRPRDGYYEQYF. The gene calls are TRBV10-2 and TRBJ2-7; D assignment may be TRBD1 or TRBD2 (5 bases each). This CDR3 is 15 amino acids long. Germline V gene data show CDR1 as WSHSY and CDR2 as SAAADI. Trimming shortened V by 5 bases and J by 3 bases, and 17 bases separated the two germline ends.

The chain has TRBV14 and TRBJ1-2; TRBD1 might be the D (6 bases). Between the trimmed V and J ends, which lost 0 bases and 5 bases, there was a span of 13 bases. Germline CDR1 SGHDN, CDR2 FVKESK. The CDR3 loop spans 15 amino acids. The CDR3 here is CASSQDGWGLYGYTF. CDR3 DNA: TGTGCCAGCAGCCAAGATGGGTGGGGGCTATATGGCTACACCTTC.

The V gene is TRBV7-2, the J gene TRBJ2-1; D might be TRBD2 (6 bases). The CDR3 covers 15 residues. The germline V and J ends were trimmed by 6 bases and 5 bases, with 17 bases remaining between them. Germline assignment: CDR1 SGHTA and CDR2 FQGNSA. The CDR3 loop reads CASRRGTYVNNEQFF. Here the CDR3 DNA reads TGTGCCAGCAGAAGAGGGACTTACGTAAACAATGAGCAGTTCTTC.

This clone was found once. The chain carries TRBV27 and TRBJ2-1; perhaps TRBD2 as D (6 bases). Trimming removed 4 bases at V and 3 bases at J, with 7 bases between. CDR3 size: 13 residues. Germline lookup yields CDR1 MNHEY and CDR2 SMNVEV (reference sequence). The CDR3 sequence: CASSWGVYNEQFF. CDR3 bases: TGTGCCAGCAGTTGGGGGGTCTACAATGAGCAGTTCTTC.

The CDR3 coding sequence is TGCGCCAGCAGCTTTAAAACTAGCGGGAGTCCCTACGAGCAGTACTTC. Translated, it gives CASSFKTSGSPYEQYF. The rearrangement joins TRBV5-1 to TRBJ2-7, with 11 bases that match TRBD2. The CDR3 sequence is 16 residues long. Losses at the gene ends were 2 bases for V and 2 bases for J; bases not matched to a gene: 6. Germline V gene sequence: CDR1 SGHRS, CDR2 YFSETQ.

The chain carries TRBV25-1 and TRBJ2-3, with D uncertain. V was pared by 4 bases and J by 0 bases, with 5 bases between. Germline assignment: CDR1 MGHDK and CDR2 SYGVNS. The CDR3 has 13 residues. The CDR3 sequence: CASSGSSTDTQYF. The DNA of the CDR3 is TGTGCCAGCAGTGGCAGCAGCACAGATACGCAGTATTTT.

V and J are TRBV6-5 and TRBJ2-7, with TRBD1 matching 7 bases. From germline, CDR1 is MNHEY and CDR2 SVGAGI. J lost 1 base, V lost 2 bases, and 2 bases had no gene match. The CDR3 spans 14 residues. This CDR3 is CASSYTGASYEQYF. DNA of the CDR3: TGTGCCAGCAGTTACACAGGGGCTTCCTACGAGCAGTACTTC.

The rearrangement joins TRBV27 to TRBJ2-5; D remains ambiguous. The CDR3 has 12 residues. Trimming left V 8 bases short and J 5 bases short, with 12 bases between. Per germline, CDR1 MNHEY and CDR2 SMNVEV (reference sequence). Here the CDR3 reads CASWGDEETQYF. For the CDR3, the DNA is TGTGCCAGCTGGGGTGATGAGGAGACCCAGTACTTC.

This chain joins TRBV2 and TRBJ1-2; weak D call: TRBD1 (6 bases). The CDR3 has 12 residues. V lost 7 bases and J lost 7, with 13 bases in between. Looked up from germline, CDR1 is SNHLY and CDR2 is FYNNEI. CDR3: CASIHRVPGYTF. The CDR3 DNA is TGTGCCAGCATTCACAGGGTTCCTGGCTACACCTTC.

This chain connects TRBV28 to TRBJ1-5, with D hard to call. Trimming removed 2 bases at V and 9 bases at J, with 14 bases between. Germline V gene sequence: CDR1 MDHEN, CDR2 SYDVKM. The CDR3 covers 14 residues. This CDR3 reads CASSLRIGQRPQHF. The CDR3, as DNA: TGTGCCAGCAGTTTAAGGATAGGGCAGCGGCCCCAGCATTTT.

This clone came up once. The chain uses TRBV7-6 and TRBJ1-4; TRBD1 is a possible D gene (5 bases). The CDR3 contains 16 residues. V was clipped by 2 bases and J by 4 bases, with 14 bases between them. Per the germline V gene, CDR1 is SGHVS and CDR2 is FNYEAQ. Here the CDR3 DNA reads TGTGCCAGCAGCTTACGACAGATTGCTTTTAATGAAAAACTGTTTTTT. Residues: CASSLRQIAFNEKLFF.

The chain has TRBV4-1 and TRBJ2-5; D is uncertain. The V end was cut by 3 bases, the J end by 3 bases, with 17 bases between. This CDR3 spans 16 amino acids. Germline CDR1 and CDR2: MGHRA and YSYEKL. CDR3 sequence: CASSHSPDGSKETQYF. CDR3 coding DNA: TGCGCCAGCAGCCACTCCCCAGACGGGTCCAAAGAGACCCAGTACTTC.

V gene TRBV19 combines with J gene TRBJ2-7; 11 nucleotides align to TRBD2. J gave up 2 bases and V 4 bases, and 1 base lay outside the gene matches. The CDR3 extends over 14 amino acids. Germline loops: CDR1 LNHDA, CDR2 SQIVND (reference sequence). The CDR3 sequence: CASSTLAGAYEQYF. In nucleotides, the CDR3 is TGTGCCAGTAGTACACTAGCGGGGGCCTACGAGCAGTACTTC.

This sequence joins TRBV28 and TRBJ2-7; TRBD1 is a possible D gene (6 bases). Looked up from germline, CDR1 is MDHEN and CDR2 is SYDVKM. The germline V and J ends were trimmed by 5 bases and 7 bases, with 21 bases remaining between them. The CDR3 is 15 amino acids. In DNA form, the CDR3 reads TGTGCCAGCAGTCCGATGACAGGCGGGCTTTGGGAGCAGTACTTC. Protein: CASSPMTGGLWEQYF.

The V gene is TRBV7-2, the J gene TRBJ2-3; 8 bases fit TRBD2. CDR1 is SGHTA and CDR2 is FQGNSA in the germline V gene. This CDR3 is built from 17 residues. Trimming at V came to 3 bases and at J to 4 bases, leaving 12 bases not matched to a gene. CDR3 protein: CASSLDASAGVADTQYF. DNA for the CDR3: TGTGCCAGCAGCTTGGATGCTTCAGCGGGAGTAGCAGATACGCAGTATTTT.

This clone was detected only once. The genes are TRBV7-9 and TRBJ2-5; D call uncertain. CDR3 length: 14 amino acids. Trimming left V 7 bases short and J 5 bases short, with 17 bases between. Per germline, CDR1 SEHNR and CDR2 FQNEAQ (reference sequence). CDR3 residues: CASTSAMGGETQYF. As DNA, the CDR3 is TGTGCCAGCACCTCGGCGATGGGTGGGGAGACCCAGTACTTC.

The chain employs TRBV6-1 and TRBJ1-5, with a weak D call TRBD1 (5 bases). CDR1 and CDR2 (germline): MNHNS, SASEGT. CDR3 length: 15 amino acids. With 2 bases removed from V and 0 bases from J, the gap between germline ends came to 8 bases. The CDR3 sequence is CASSEMGPSNQPQHF. CDR3 nucleotides: TGTGCCAGCAGTGAAATGGGGCCTAGCAATCAGCCCCAGCATTTT.

The chain employs TRBV28 and TRBJ2-7; weak D call: TRBD1 (7 bases). V was clipped by 1 base and J by 2 bases, with 12 bases between them. This CDR3 is 15 amino acids long. Germline CDR1 MDHEN, CDR2 SYDVKM. CDR3 in amino acids: CASSLFQGGPYEQYF. CDR3 nucleotides: TGTGCCAGCAGTTTATTCCAGGGGGGACCCTACGAGCAGTACTTC.

V and J are TRBV27 and TRBJ2-5; D gene unclear. In germline, CDR1 is MNHEY, CDR2 SMNVEV (reference sequence). The CDR3 has 17 amino acids. The V gene lost 3 bases and the J gene lost 7 bases, with 24 bases spanning the gap. For the CDR3, the DNA is TGTGCCAGCAGTTTCACGGGCGAAGGGCCGAACTTGGCGACCCAGTACTTC. Translating gives CASSFTGEGPNLATQYF.